The next 26 T cell receptor beta chains were all read from a single sample in a study of blood T cells in healthy people across ages. Primed by a sample-barcoded 5' primer and a J-beta primer mix, a second PCR proceeded for about 6 to 12 cycles. TCRdb fed the 5' RACE reads into MiXCR, producing one record per CDR3 protein. The data hold approximately 1,000,000 distinct CDR3 sequences, with roughly two fifths observed a single time. Sequencing was done on a sample of blood. The receptors were gathered from a man between 18 and 29 years old in good health.

About this clonotype itself: The junction does not match germline at one end; this may be a read error. The DNA of the CDR3 is TGTGCCAGCAGTTATCGAGTCGTTGGGGGCTACAATGAGCGGTTCTTC. Translating it yields CASSYRVVGGYNERFF. The gene calls are TRBV6-5 and TRBJ2-1, with D tentatively TRBD1 (6 bases). CDR1 and CDR2 (germline): MNHEY, SVGAGI. The CDR3 is 16 amino acids.

There are a few counts of this clonotype. This chain links TRBV10-3 with TRBJ2-1, with no clear D. V lost 2 bases to trimming and J lost 4 bases, with 12 bases between them. This CDR3 spans 15 amino acids. Germline CDR1 is ENHRY and CDR2 is SYGVKD. CDR3 amino acids: CAISERPDMYNEQFF. The CDR3 coding sequence is TGTGCCATCAGTGAGCGACCTGACATGTACAATGAGCAGTTCTTC.

This clonotype came up once. The chain joins TRBV28 to TRBJ2-3, with 8 bases aligning to TRBD2. Germline CDR1 reads MDHEN; CDR2 reads SYDVKM. V gave up 8 bases and J gave up 6 bases; unmatched junction bases: 16. CDR3 length: 16 amino acids. The CDR3 DNA follows: TGTGCCAGCGTCGACTCCGGGAGGGCCGTAGGTGATACGCAGTATTTT. Translated, it gives CASVDSGRAVGDTQYF.

V is TRBV4-3 and J is TRBJ2-3; 8 nucleotides align to TRBD2. The CDR3 is 18 residues long. From germline, CDR1 is LGHNA and CDR2 YSLEER. The trim removed 0 bases at V and 0 bases at J, leaving 8 bases unmatched. In DNA, the CDR3 is TGCGCCAGCAGCCAAGAGTATAAGCGGGGGCTTAGCACAGATACGCAGTATTTT. Translated, it gives CASSQEYKRGLSTDTQYF.

This clonotype came up a few times. V is TRBV27 and J is TRBJ1-2; weak D call: TRBD1 (6 bases). The CDR3 consists of 17 residues. With 2 bases removed from V and 4 bases from J, the gap between germline ends came to 20 bases. Looked up from germline, CDR1 is MNHEY and CDR2 is SMNVEV (reference sequence). CDR3 in DNA: TGTGCCAGCAGTTTAGCGGCACAGGGACGAAGGCCCTATGGCTACACCTTC. This translates into CASSLAAQGRRPYGYTF.

In its sample, this clonotype was seen once. This chain links TRBV29-1 with TRBJ1-2, with 8 bases lining up with TRBD1. CDR3 length equals 14 residues. Germline CDR1 SQVTM, CDR2 ANQGSEA. CDR3 residues: CLLPGQEANYGYTF. The CDR3 DNA follows: TGCTTATTGCCGGGACAGGAGGCTAACTATGGCTACACCTTC.

This clonotype was observed at least ten times. The chain combines TRBV7-2 with TRBJ1-2, with D maybe TRBD1 (5 bases). Germline-derived CDR1 and CDR2 are SGHTA and FQGNSA. The length of the CDR3 is 19 residues. Trimming took 2 bases from V and 4 from J, leaving 26 bases between them. The CDR3 region has the DNA TGTGCCAGCAGCTTAATAACATCGGACAAGGCCGTGGGGCTCTATGGCTACACCTTC. This sequence encodes CASSLITSDKAVGLYGYTF.

This chain connects TRBV12-3 or TRBV12-4 to TRBJ2-1; possibly TRBD2 for D (5 bases). V was pared by 5 bases and J by 9 bases, with 11 bases between. CDR3 length: 12 residues. The CDR3 region has the DNA TGTGCCAGCAGTAGCCCGGGGTTTGAGCAGTTCTTC. This codes for CASSSPGFEQFF.

V usage is TRBV7-2 and J usage is TRBJ2-3; TRBD2 matches at 12 bases. The CDR3 is 16 amino acids. V trimming: 7 bases; J trimming: 3 bases; junction bases outside the gene matches: 8. Germline V gives CDR1 SGHTA, CDR2 FQGNSA. The CDR3: CASTQSSGGETDTQYF. For the CDR3, the DNA is TGTGCCAGCACCCAGTCTAGCGGGGGGGAGACAGATACGCAGTATTTT.

The V and J genes are TRBV20-1 and TRBJ1-1, with TRBD1 matching 9 bases. The germline V gene encodes CDR1 DFQATT and CDR2 SNEGSKA (reference sequence). The J segment lost 4 bases and the V segment lost 7 bases, leaving 10 bases of the junction unmatched. This CDR3 region has 14 residues. This chain's CDR3 is CSVKQGAAGTEAFF. CDR3 sequence (DNA): TGCAGTGTAAAACAGGGGGCTGCTGGCACTGAAGCTTTCTTT.

The chain couples TRBV4-1 to TRBJ1-1; D is undetermined. V shed 0 bases and J shed 4 bases, with 12 bases lying between them. Germline V gene lookup returns CDR1 MGHRA and CDR2 YSYEKL. The length of the CDR3 is 15 residues. CDR3 nucleotides: TGCGCCAGCAGCCAAGACGAGTCGGCAGCCACTGAAGCTTTCTTT. Translating gives CASSQDESAATEAFF.

This clonotype was observed a single time. V is TRBV25-1 and J is TRBJ1-6, with unresolved D. Per germline, CDR1 MGHDK and CDR2 SYGVNS. Trimming pared 1 base from V and 5 bases from J, leaving 12 bases between. This CDR3 is built from 16 residues. In nucleotides, the CDR3 is TGTGCCAGCAGTGAATCTGTCGCAGGACATAATTCACCCCTCCACTTT. Translation: CASSESVAGHNSPLHF.

In its sample, this clonotype was seen a few times. V is TRBV7-9 and J is TRBJ1-6; 7 nucleotides agree with TRBD1. Trimming cost V 3 bases and J 2 bases; bases outside gene matches: 7. Germline values: CDR1 SEHNR, CDR2 FQNEAQ (reference sequence). CDR3 length: 17 amino acids. The CDR3 here is CASSFTGELPYNSPLHF. In DNA, the CDR3 is TGTGCCAGCAGCTTTACAGGGGAATTGCCCTATAATTCACCCCTCCACTTT.

The chain has TRBV4-3 and TRBJ1-6, with 7 bases matching TRBD1. With V trimmed by 2 bases and J by 4 bases, 14 bases remained unmatched. This CDR3 spans 19 amino acids. Germline loops: CDR1 LGHNA, CDR2 YSLEER. Here the CDR3 DNA reads TGCGCCAGCAGCCAACCGGACAGGAGATCGAGGGGATATAATTCACCCCTCCACTTT. It codes for CASSQPDRRSRGYNSPLHF.

J is TRBJ1-5 and V is TRBV20-1; a possible D gene is TRBD1 (5 bases). The CDR3 runs to 14 residues. Germline V gene data show CDR1 as DFQATT and CDR2 as SNEGSKA (reference sequence). The germline V and J ends were trimmed by 3 bases and 4 bases, with 13 bases remaining between them. CDR3 DNA sequence: TGCAGTGCTAGCTCGGTGCAGGGAAATCAGCCCCAGCATTTT. Its translation: CSASSVQGNQPQHF.

Notes on this clonotype: Germline and junction disagree at one end, which may indicate a read error. The rearrangement joins TRBV5-1 to TRBJ1-1; tentatively, D is TRBD1 (6 bases). CDR3 length: 15 residues. The germline gives CDR1 SGHRS, CDR2 YFSETQ. This CDR3 is CVSSLAGQPNTEAFF. As DNA, the CDR3 is TGCGTCAGCAGCTTGGCAGGACAGCCTAACACTGAAGCTTTCTTT.

V gene TRBV24-1 combines with J gene TRBJ2-7, with 8 bases lining up with TRBD2. V was clipped by 10 bases and J by 7 bases; unmatched bases: 20. The CDR3 covers 16 residues. CDR1 is KGHDR and CDR2 is SFDVKD in the germline V gene. The CDR3 is CATSGDVAGGYNEQYF. CDR3 DNA: TGTGCCACATCGGGTGATGTTGCGGGGGGTTACAATGAGCAGTACTTC.

A remark on this clonotype: The junction departs from germline at one end; a sequencing error may be responsible. J is TRBJ1-6 and V is TRBV28; no definite D call. This CDR3 comprises 14 residues. CDR1 and CDR2 from the germline V gene are MDHEN and SYDVKM. CDR3 coding DNA: TGTACCAGCAGTTTAAGTGGGGTATATTCACCCCTCCACTTT. Translating it yields CTSSLSGVYSPLHF.

The chain joins TRBV7-2 to TRBJ1-1, with 9 bases matching TRBD1. The V and J ends lost 4 bases and 7 bases, in that order; junction bases with no gene match: 4. The CDR3 runs 13 residues. Germline assignment: CDR1 SGHTA and CDR2 FQGNSA. The CDR3 DNA follows: TGTGCCAGCAGCTCCCCGGGACAGGGTGAAGCTTTCTTT. Residues: CASSSPGQGEAFF.

The chain carries TRBV7-8 and TRBJ1-1; maybe TRBD1 (5 bases). Germline values: CDR1 SGHVS, CDR2 FQNEAQ. The ends were cut back, 5 bases at V and 0 bases at J, with 16 bases in the middle. The CDR3 has 16 residues. CDR3 coding DNA: TGTGCCAGCAGCCCATCGACCGGGGCCATGAACACTGAAGCTTTCTTT. It encodes CASSPSTGAMNTEAFF.

This clonotype was counted between two and nine times. This chain joins TRBV12-3 or TRBV12-4 and TRBJ2-7, with D perhaps TRBD1 or TRBD2 (5 bases each). This CDR3 has 14 residues. The V gene lost 6 bases and the J gene lost 5 bases, with 17 bases spanning the gap. CDR3: CASRPTEGIDEQYF. CDR3 in DNA: TGTGCCAGCAGACCCACCGAGGGGATCGACGAGCAGTACTTC.

This clonotype was seen a few times. The V and J genes are TRBV20-1 and TRBJ1-1; D gene ambiguous. V was shortened by 0 bases and J by 1 base, with 3 bases between the two germline ends. The germline V gene encodes CDR1 DFQATT and CDR2 SNEGSKA (reference sequence). This CDR3 region has 12 residues. CDR3: CSARDRNTEAFF. DNA for the CDR3: TGCAGTGCTAGAGATCGGAACACTGAAGCTTTCTTT.

Only one count was recorded for this clonotype. The chain links TRBV18 to TRBJ2-2, with D possibly called TRBD1 or TRBD2 (5 bases each). Germline values: CDR1 KGHSH, CDR2 LQKENI. The CDR3 covers 14 residues. V was trimmed by 8 bases and J by 0 bases, leaving 10 bases between them. The chain's CDR3 is CASHEGTNTGELFF. Here the CDR3 DNA reads TGTGCCAGCCACGAGGGGACGAACACCGGGGAGCTGTTTTTT.

This clonotype was seen a few times. The gene calls are TRBV4-3 and TRBJ2-1; 7 bases match TRBD1. This CDR3 is built from 14 residues. Germline lookup yields CDR1 LGHNA and CDR2 YSLEER. V lost 0 bases to trimming and J lost 6 bases; unmatched junction nucleotides: 2. The CDR3 protein is CASSQDQGVNEQFF. DNA for the CDR3: TGCGCCAGCAGCCAAGATCAGGGGGTCAATGAGCAGTTCTTC.

As DNA, the CDR3 is TGTGCCAGCAGCTCCCTCTCTTCTCGGACAGGGGCAGATGAGCAGTTCTTC. It specifies CASSSLSSRTGADEQFF. The chain has TRBV5-6 and TRBJ2-1, with TRBD1 identical over 9 bases. There are 17 residues in the CDR3. The V segment lost 3 bases and the J segment 8 bases; nucleotides outside the gene matches: 15. CDR1 is SGHDT, CDR2 YYEEEE, per germline.

The V call is TRBV5-6, the J call TRBJ1-4, with 7 nucleotides matching TRBD1. CDR1 SGHDT and CDR2 YYEEEE come from the germline V gene. The CDR3 covers 15 residues. The V gene end was trimmed by 2 bases and the J gene end by 3 bases; junction bases not matched to a gene: 4. CDR3 amino acids: CASSFTGAANEKLFF. The CDR3 DNA is TGTGCCAGCAGCTTTACAGGGGCCGCTAATGAAAAACTGTTTTTT.